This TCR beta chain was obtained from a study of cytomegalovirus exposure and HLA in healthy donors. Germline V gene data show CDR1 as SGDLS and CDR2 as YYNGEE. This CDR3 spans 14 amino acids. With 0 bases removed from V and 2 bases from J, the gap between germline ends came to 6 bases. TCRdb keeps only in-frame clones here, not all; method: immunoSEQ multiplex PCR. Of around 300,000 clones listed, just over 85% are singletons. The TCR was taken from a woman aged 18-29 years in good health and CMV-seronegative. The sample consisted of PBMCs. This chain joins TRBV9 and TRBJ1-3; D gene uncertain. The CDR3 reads CASSVGGAGNTIYF. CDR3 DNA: TGTGCCAGCAGCGTAGGCGGGGCTGGAAACACCATATATTTT. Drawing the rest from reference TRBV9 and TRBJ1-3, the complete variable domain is DSGVTQTPKHLITATGQRVTLRCSPRSGDLSVYWYQQSLDQGLQFLIQYYNGEERAKGNILERFSAQQFPDLHSELNLSSLELGDSALYFCASSVGGAGNTIYFGEGSWLTVV.